This note documents a single TCR beta chain sequence. Assay used: immunoSEQ multiplex PCR; TCRdb lists only in-frame clones, some missing. Seen here are tens of thousands of clones, over 80% observed once, and the top ten hold 4.5% to 6%. This sample was included in a study of blood T cell repertoires in COVID-19. CDR1 is KGHDR and CDR2 is SFDVKD in the germline V gene. V lost 7 bases and J lost 1; bases outside the gene matches: 0. This CDR3 has 14 residues. The chain has TRBV24-1 and TRBJ2-2, with TRBD1 matching over 9 bases. The sequence derives from a man aged 50 or older with active COVID-19. Specimen: peripheral blood. In nucleotides, the CDR3 is TGTGCCACCAGGGGACAGGGGAACACCGGGGAGCTGTTTTTT. The encoded protein is CATRGQGNTGELFF.